This record covers a single T cell receptor beta chain. Its target is not known. The sample is drawn from a study of T cell responses to AZD1222 COVID-19 vaccine. General study results and limits: The donors showed a predominance of white British ancestry and of females, with possible underestimation of clonal diversity. The repertoires were collected only after the peak T cell response.

The CDR3 runs to 13 residues. Using immunoSEQ multiplex PCR, the repertoire was profiled, and TCRdb retains in-frame clones only, with some absent. Here the sample spans about 120,000 clones, approximately 90% being singletons. This chain joins TRBV21-1 and TRBJ2-2. TRBV21-1 is annotated as a pseudogene. This specimen was peripheral blood, taken 28 days after the second AZD1222 dose. The source of this sequence is an adult who received the AZD1222 COVID-19 vaccine. DNA for the CDR3: TGTGCCAGCAGTAGTGGGGGCACCGGGGAGCTGTTTTTT. It translates to CASSSGGTGELFF.